This T cell receptor beta chain was found in a study of human T cells and chemical hapten exposure. The time point denotes: patch test 1, 2 weeks after DPC sensitization. Treatment given: therapeutic diphenylcyclopropenone sensitization with weekly scalp DPC. V gave up 2 bases and J gave up 4 bases, with 8 bases separating them. The CDR3 runs 12 residues. Germline V lookup: CDR1 SQVTM, CDR2 ANQGSEA. Original handling: From around 20,000 to 690,000 TCRs were found per sample, with a median of 95,638. TCRdb analysed the RACE reads with MiXCR anew, one entry per CDR3 protein. TCRdb's processing, not the study's, gives the V and J calls here. Of under 200,000 distinct CDR3 sequences in the sample, about 15% were seen once.

The rearrangement joins TRBV29-1 to TRBJ2-5; no clear D gene. Material: whole blood, obtained in connection with sensitization to the hapten diphenylcyclopropenone (DPC). The sequence came from a woman aged 25 to 45 with alopecia areata. Some clones in this sample may be carry-over from other donors' samples. The chain's CDR3 is CSVEQAGETQYF. As DNA, the CDR3 is TGCAGCGTTGAACAAGCCGGAGAGACCCAGTACTTC.